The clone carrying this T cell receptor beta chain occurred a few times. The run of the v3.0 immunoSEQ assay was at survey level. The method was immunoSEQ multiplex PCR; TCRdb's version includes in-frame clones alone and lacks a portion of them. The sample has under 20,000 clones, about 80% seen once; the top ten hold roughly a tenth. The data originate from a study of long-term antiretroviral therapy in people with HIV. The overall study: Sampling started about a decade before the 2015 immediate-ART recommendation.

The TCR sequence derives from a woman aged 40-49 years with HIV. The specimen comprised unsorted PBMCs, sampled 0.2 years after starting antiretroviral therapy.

The CDR3 DNA reads as TGCAGCGCCTTCATGACCGACAAGAACTACAATGAGCAGTTCTTC. Translating gives CSAFMTDKNYNEQFF. The chain uses TRBV29-1 and TRBJ2-1; D remains ambiguous. The CDR3 sequence is 15 residues long. CDR1 and CDR2 from the germline V gene are SQVTM and ANQGSEA. Trimming removed 7 bases at V and 3 bases at J, with 19 bases between.